Presented here are 27 T cell receptor beta chains from one specimen sequenced in a study of cytomegalovirus exposure and HLA in healthy donors (dated by TCRdb to about 2017). The library was generated by the immunoSEQ multiplex PCR assay. For the multiplex PCR, a mixture combining 60 forward primers for TCR Vbeta segments and 13 reverse primers for TCR Jbeta segments was used. TCRdb provides this immuneACCESS table in a form limited to in-frame rearrangements. Some clones are lacking; in checked studies, under half of them reflect an unresolved V gene, and why the rest are absent is not known. This sample is represented by 140,000 to 150,000 clones; 77% of them were singletons. The top ten clones comprise 3.5% to 5% of the sample. The sample was PBMCs. These TCRs come from a male donor in good health and CMV-seronegative.

This clone appeared once. This sequence joins TRBV7-2 and TRBJ1-3; perhaps TRBD1 as D (5 bases). V was trimmed by 1 base and J by 0 bases, leaving 7 bases between them. The CDR3 covers 15 residues. Germline CDR1 and CDR2: SGHTA and FQGNSA. The CDR3 loop is CASSLGQFSGNTIYF. As DNA, the CDR3 is TGTGCCAGCAGCTTAGGACAGTTCTCTGGAAACACCATATATTTT.

The chain has TRBV11-2 and TRBJ2-7; 10 nucleotides line up with TRBD2. The germline gives CDR1 SGHAT, CDR2 FQNNGV. V was pared by 6 bases and J by 2 bases, with 4 bases of the junction left unmatched. This CDR3 has 14 amino acids. The CDR3 DNA is TGTGCCAGCAGAGTACTAGCGGGGACCTACGAGCAGTACTTC. Translated: CASRVLAGTYEQYF. Based on the CDR3 plus reference TRBV11-2 and TRBJ2-7, the full variable domain is EAGVAQSPRYKIIEKRQSVAFWCNPISGHATLYWYQQILGQGPKLLIQFQNNGVVDDSQLPKDRFSAERLKGVDSTLKIQPAKLEDSAVYLCASRVLAGTYEQYFGPGTRLTVT.

This chain connects TRBV29-1 to TRBJ1-2; 7 positions match TRBD1. V gave up 3 bases and J gave up 3 bases; unmatched junction bases: 4. The CDR3 is made up of 13 amino acids. The germline CDR1 and CDR2 sequences are SQVTM and ANQGSEA. CDR3 in DNA: TGCAGCGTTGAGGACAGGACGGACTATGGCTACACCTTC. Its translation is CSVEDRTDYGYTF.

This clone occurred once. The chain is built from TRBV6-1 and TRBJ1-2; tentatively, D is TRBD1 (5 bases). The germline V and J ends were trimmed by 9 bases and 5 bases, with 22 bases remaining between them. The CDR3 runs 15 residues. CDR1 MNHNS and CDR2 SASEGT come from the germline V gene. As DNA, the CDR3 is TGTGCCAGATCAGCCGGGACGTCGGGGAGGTATGGCTACACCTTC. Translation gives CARSAGTSGRYGYTF.

The V gene is TRBV4-1, the J gene TRBJ1-2, with no clear D. The V gene lost 0 bases and the J gene lost 0 bases, with 8 bases spanning the gap. Per the germline V gene, CDR1 is MGHRA and CDR2 is YSYEKL. CDR3 length equals 15 residues. CDR3 bases: TGCGCCAGCAGCCAAGAGCGCCAAGCTAACTATGGCTACACCTTC. It specifies CASSQERQANYGYTF.

V and J are TRBV7-9 and TRBJ2-1; 14 bases map to TRBD2. Germline assignment: CDR1 SEHNR and CDR2 FQNEAQ (reference sequence). J gave up 0 bases and V 5 bases, and 0 bases lay outside the gene matches. The length of the CDR3 is 16 residues. DNA for the CDR3: TGTGCCAGCAGCGGGACTAGCGGGAGCTCCTACAATGAGCAGTTCTTC. It is translated as CASSGTSGSSYNEQFF. The full variable domain, completed using reference TRBV7-9 and TRBJ2-1, is DTGVSQNPRHKITKRGQNVTFRCDPISEHNRLYWYRQTLGQGPEFLTYFQNEAQLEKSRLLSDRFSAERPKGSFSTLEIQRTEQGDSAMYLCASSGTSGSSYNEQFFGPGTRLTVL.

The chain carries TRBV5-1 and TRBJ1-2; the D is unclear. V shed 2 bases and J shed 5 bases, with 10 bases lying between them. The CDR3 is made up of 13 amino acids. CDR1 is SGHRS, CDR2 YFSETQ, per germline. CDR3 in amino acids: CASSFERGYGYTF. The CDR3, as DNA: TGCGCCAGCAGCTTCGAGAGAGGATATGGCTACACCTTC.

The chain uses TRBV7-9 and TRBJ2-1; possible D gene TRBD2, 7 bases. Germline V gives CDR1 SEHNR, CDR2 FQNEAQ (reference sequence). V was clipped by 3 bases and J by 0 bases, with 12 bases between them. CDR3 length equals 16 residues. CDR3 nucleotides: TGTGCCAGCAGCTTGGGGGGAGGGGGCTCCTACAATGAGCAGTTCTTC. Amino acid sequence: CASSLGGGGSYNEQFF.

The table lists this clone with a few counts. The chain couples TRBV4-3 to TRBJ1-4, with 8 positions matching TRBD1. The trim removed 1 base at V and 7 bases at J, leaving 8 bases unmatched. CDR1 and CDR2 (germline): LGHNA, YSLEER. The CDR3 is made up of 16 amino acids. The CDR3 protein is CASSQVLDRALEKLFF. The CDR3 bases are TGCGCCAGCAGCCAAGTCCTGGACAGGGCACTTGAAAAACTGTTTTTT.

The chain recombines TRBV7-8 with TRBJ2-2, with 8 nucleotides matching TRBD2. CDR3 size: 15 residues. CDR1 is SGHVS and CDR2 is FQNEAQ in the germline V gene. J lost 5 bases, V lost 4 bases, and 6 bases had no gene match. This chain's CDR3 is CASSSAGGVTGELFF. The CDR3 DNA reads as TGTGCCAGCAGCTCCGCGGGGGGAGTAACCGGGGAGCTGTTTTTT.

This clone was detected a few times. An end of the junction differs from the germline gene, which may be a read error. The rearrangement links TRBV7-8 to TRBJ1-6, with D possibly being TRBD1 (5 bases). Germline V gene sequence: CDR1 SGHVS, CDR2 FQNEAQ. There are 14 residues in the CDR3. The CDR3 loop is CAGSLETENSPLHF. CDR3 nucleotide sequence: TGTGCCGGCAGCTTAGAGACAGAAAATTCACCCCTCCACTTT. The complete variable domain, with remaining parts taken from reference TRBV7-8 and TRBJ1-6, reads GAGVSQSPRYKVAKRGQDVALRCDPISGHVSLFWYQQALGQGPEFLTYFQNEAQLDKSGLPSDRFFAERPEGSVSTLKIQRTQQEDSAVYLCAGSLETENSPLHFGNGTRLTVT.

The chain joins TRBV11-3 to TRBJ2-2; 12 positions match TRBD2. V was pared by 2 bases and J by 4 bases, with 5 bases of the junction left unmatched. Germline V lookup: CDR1 SGHNT, CDR2 YENEEA. CDR3 size: 17 residues. Written as DNA, the CDR3 is TGTGCCAGCAGCTTACTTGGACTAGCGGGAAGCACCGGGGAGCTGTTTTTT. Translating it yields CASSLLGLAGSTGELFF.

The chain combines TRBV5-6 with TRBJ2-7; D unclear. Trimming pared 0 bases from V and 6 bases from J, leaving 13 bases between. CDR3 length: 14 amino acids. Germline V gene lookup returns CDR1 SGHDT and CDR2 YYEEEE. CDR3 in amino acids: CASSLGDIVAEQYF. The CDR3 DNA is TGTGCCAGCAGCTTGGGCGACATAGTGGCCGAGCAGTACTTC.

This clone was counted only a few times. The chain joins TRBV5-1 to TRBJ2-6; D unresolved. Germline CDR1 SGHRS, CDR2 YFSETQ. Trimming took off 4 bases at V and 0 bases at J, with 11 bases between the two ends. The CDR3 sequence is 16 residues long. In DNA, the CDR3 is TGCGCCAGCAGCCCCTGGCGCGGCTCTGGGGCCAACGTCCTGACTTTC. Translated: CASSPWRGSGANVLTF.

The rearrangement links TRBV4-1 to TRBJ1-1; 10 positions match TRBD1. Looked up from germline, CDR1 is MGHRA and CDR2 is YSYEKL. This CDR3 region has 15 residues. V was pared by 1 base and J by 1 base, with 0 bases of the junction left unmatched. The CDR3 reads CASSQGDRGNTEAFF. The CDR3 nucleotides read TGCGCCAGCAGCCAAGGGGACAGGGGGAACACTGAAGCTTTCTTT.

The genes are TRBV5-1 and TRBJ1-1, with 8 bases identical to TRBD1. Unmatched junction bases numbered 5, after V lost 4 bases and J lost 0 bases. The germline V gene encodes CDR1 SGHRS and CDR2 YFSETQ. The CDR3 contains 15 residues. CDR3 amino acids: CASSRDRSMNTEAFF. The CDR3 DNA reads as TGCGCCAGCAGCCGGGACAGGTCTATGAACACTGAAGCTTTCTTT.

This sequence joins TRBV5-4 and TRBJ2-1, with D unresolved. Per germline, CDR1 SGHNT and CDR2 YYREEE (reference sequence). The V end lost 0 bases, the J end lost 1 base, and 8 bases lay between the germline ends. The CDR3 is 15 amino acids. The CDR3: CASSLAGPSYNEQFF. Written as DNA, the CDR3 is TGTGCCAGCAGCTTGGCGGGTCCTTCCTACAATGAGCAGTTCTTC.

The chain recombines TRBV28 with TRBJ1-5, with TRBD1 as a possible D gene (6 bases). This CDR3 is 16 amino acids long. In germline, CDR1 is MDHEN, CDR2 SYDVKM. The V gene lost 6 bases and the J gene lost 4 bases, with 19 bases spanning the gap. CDR3 coding DNA: TGTGCCAGCAGAACGGAACCTACAGGGCTGAATCAGCCCCAGCATTTT. It is translated as CASRTEPTGLNQPQHF.

V is TRBV7-6 and J is TRBJ2-7, with 9 positions matching TRBD2. The J segment lost 0 bases and the V segment lost 4 bases, leaving 7 bases of the junction unmatched. The CDR3 length is 16 residues. Germline V gives CDR1 SGHVS, CDR2 FNYEAQ. The DNA for the CDR3 is TGTGCCAGCAGCTCCGTAGCGGGAGTTAACTCCTACGAGCAGTACTTC. Protein: CASSSVAGVNSYEQYF.

In its sample, this clone was seen once. The chain uses TRBV6-6 and TRBJ1-1; TRBD1 matches 8 bases. V lost 5 bases to trimming and J lost 1 base; unmatched junction nucleotides: 3. Germline V gene lookup returns CDR1 MNHNY and CDR2 SVGAGI (reference sequence). This CDR3 region has 14 residues. In DNA, the CDR3 is TGTGCCAGCAGTATAGGACAGGGGAACACTGAAGCTTTCTTT. This translates into CASSIGQGNTEAFF.

This clone has a single count. V and J are TRBV6-1 and TRBJ1-2; 10 bases map to TRBD1. The length of the CDR3 is 15 residues. Germline CDR1 is MNHNS and CDR2 is SASEGT. V gave up 3 bases and J gave up 3 bases; unmatched junction bases: 4. CDR3 loop: CASSDGTGEYYGYTF. The CDR3 nucleotides are TGTGCCAGCAGTGATGGGACAGGGGAGTACTATGGCTACACCTTC.

This clone was observed a single time. V and J are TRBV6-5 and TRBJ2-1, with D maybe TRBD2 (5 bases). V lost 5 bases to trimming and J lost 8 bases, with 13 bases between them. The germline V gene has CDR1 MNHEY and CDR2 SVGAGI. The CDR3 loop spans 13 amino acids. This chain's CDR3 is CASSEDGEDEQFF. In DNA, the CDR3 is TGTGCCAGCAGTGAGGACGGGGAAGATGAGCAGTTCTTC.

The chain combines TRBV15 with TRBJ2-2; TRBD2 is a possible D gene (5 bases). Germline V gene data show CDR1 as LNHNV and CDR2 as YYDKDF (reference sequence). Trimming cost V 3 bases and J 3 bases, with 8 bases left between them. This CDR3 has 14 residues. The CDR3 loop is CATSRKRDTGELFF. The CDR3 bases are TGTGCCACCAGCAGGAAGAGGGACACCGGGGAGCTGTTTTTT. Full variable domain (rest looked up from reference TRBV15 and TRBJ2-2): DAMVIQNPRYQVTQFGKPVTLSCSQTLNHNVMYWYQQKSSQAPKLLFHYYDKDFNNEADTPDNFQSRRPNTSFCFLDIRSPGLGDTAMYLCATSRKRDTGELFFGEGSRLTVL.

The gene calls are TRBV9 and TRBJ2-1; tentative D call: TRBD1 (6 bases). The germline V gene has CDR1 SGDLS and CDR2 YYNGEE. V was shortened by 0 bases and J by 1 base, with 8 bases between the two germline ends. The CDR3 covers 15 residues. This CDR3 is CASSVVGASYNEQFF. CDR3 DNA sequence: TGTGCCAGCAGCGTAGTGGGGGCGTCCTACAATGAGCAGTTCTTC.

The CDR3 reads CSVEDHPGTSGATYNEQFF. The CDR3 region has the DNA TGCAGCGTTGAAGATCACCCCGGGACTAGCGGGGCCACCTACAATGAGCAGTTCTTC. V is TRBV29-1 and J is TRBJ2-1, with 13 nucleotides matching TRBD2. This CDR3 contains 19 residues. From germline, CDR1 is SQVTM and CDR2 ANQGSEA. Germline trimming cut 0 bases from V and 2 bases from J; bases unmatched to any gene: 10.

A remark on this clone: The same CDR3 arises from other DNA sequences in this sample as well. The chain has TRBV5-1 and TRBJ2-7; no definite D call. CDR3 length: 13 residues. Germline V CDR1 and CDR2: SGHRS, YFSETQ. V shed 0 bases and J shed 1 base, with 5 bases lying between them. CDR3 sequence: CASSLDRSYEQYF. The DNA of the CDR3 is TGCGCCAGCAGCTTGGATCGGTCCTACGAGCAGTACTTC.

The chain links TRBV6-5 to TRBJ2-7; 7 bases fit TRBD1. The J segment lost 0 bases and the V segment lost 5 bases, leaving 1 base of the junction unmatched. The CDR3 runs 13 residues. CDR1 and CDR2 (germline): MNHEY, SVGAGI. The CDR3 DNA reads TGTGCCAGCAGTCAGGGGGACTCCTACGAGCAGTACTTC. As protein: CASSQGDSYEQYF.